These 27 T cell receptor beta chains originate from one sample sequenced in a study of OX40 agonist ivuxolimab in advanced cancers. Assay used: immunoSEQ multiplex PCR; TCRdb lists only in-frame clones, some missing. The sample includes tens of thousands of clones, around 89% of them seen just once. Sequences were derived from CD4+ or CD8+ T cells sorted from blood, sampled in a trial of the OX40 agonist ivuxolimab. The receptors were sampled from an adult with an advanced solid tumor such as melanoma, head and neck, liver or kidney cancer.

V is TRBV19 and J is TRBJ2-7; 9 bases agree with TRBD1. With 4 bases clipped from V and 7 bases from J, the junction kept 11 bases outside the gene matches. Germline-derived CDR1 and CDR2 are LNHDA and SQIVND (reference sequence). The CDR3 spans 15 residues. The CDR3 DNA is TGTGCCAGTAGTACTAGGGGGACAGGGACGGGGGAGCAGTACTTC. Translated: CASSTRGTGTGEQYF.

This clone appeared a few times. V gene TRBV5-1 combines with J gene TRBJ2-6; D might be TRBD2 (5 bases). The V end was cut by 0 bases, the J end by 2 bases, with 6 bases between. Germline-derived CDR1 and CDR2 are SGHRS and YFSETQ. The CDR3 is 15 residues long. CDR3 loop: CASSLGTPGANVLTF. The CDR3 DNA sequence: TGCGCCAGCAGCTTGGGGACTCCTGGGGCCAACGTCCTGACTTTC.

This chain's CDR3 is CASSLREMRTDTQYF. Here the CDR3 DNA reads TGTGCCAGCAGCTTGCGGGAGATGCGCACAGATACGCAGTATTTT. The chain couples TRBV7-2 to TRBJ2-3; 7 nucleotides match TRBD2. CDR3 size: 15 residues. Trimming removed 3 bases from V and 1 base from J; junction bases left unmatched: 4. Germline values: CDR1 SGHTA, CDR2 FQGNSA.

The V gene is TRBV19, the J gene TRBJ2-2; D is possibly TRBD1 (5 bases). CDR1 is LNHDA, CDR2 SQIVND, per germline (reference sequence). Deletions cut 9 bases from V and 2 bases from J, with 10 bases between. This CDR3 region has 13 residues. CDR3 amino acids: CASAQVNTGELFF. The CDR3 bases are TGTGCCAGCGCACAGGTAAACACCGGGGAGCTGTTTTTT.

The sample holds a few counts of this clone. This sequence joins TRBV7-9 and TRBJ1-2; D is possibly TRBD1 (5 bases). Germline V gene sequence: CDR1 SEHNR, CDR2 FQNEAQ (reference sequence). The CDR3 is 11 residues long. Trimming pared 8 bases from V and 8 bases from J, leaving 12 bases between. The chain's CDR3 is CASGEGVGYTF. The CDR3 region has the DNA TGTGCCAGCGGCGAAGGGGTGGGCTACACCTTC.

The J gene is TRBJ2-7, the V gene TRBV7-9, with D tentatively TRBD1 (6 bases). Germline V gene sequence: CDR1 SEHNR, CDR2 FQNEAQ (reference sequence). Deletions cut 0 bases from V and 6 bases from J, with 12 bases between. This CDR3 has 14 residues. The CDR3 region is CASSLAQGYPEQYF. In DNA form, the CDR3 reads TGTGCCAGCAGCTTAGCTCAGGGGTATCCCGAGCAGTACTTC.

The chain has TRBV7-9 and TRBJ2-1; D may be TRBD1 (5 bases). The germline CDR1 and CDR2 sequences are SEHNR and FQNEAQ (reference sequence). The CDR3 has 16 residues. The V and J ends lost 8 bases and 0 bases respectively, with 17 bases between them. The DNA for the CDR3 is TGTGCCAGCCTGCTGGGGCCCCTGAGCTCCTACAATGAGCAGTTCTTC. Protein sequence: CASLLGPLSSYNEQFF.

V usage is TRBV19 and J usage is TRBJ2-2, with 9 bases aligning to TRBD2. V shed 3 bases, J shed 5 bases, and the junction held 13 bases outside the gene matches. Germline V CDR1 and CDR2: LNHDA, SQIVND (reference sequence). The CDR3 runs to 18 residues. The CDR3 region has the DNA TGTGCCAGTAGTATGTTTTGGGCGGGAGGGTCCGGGACCGGGGAGCTGTTTTTT. Encoded protein: CASSMFWAGGSGTGELFF.

The chain recombines TRBV5-1 with TRBJ1-1; D unclear. Germline V CDR1 and CDR2: SGHRS, YFSETQ. The CDR3 runs to 17 residues. Trimming took 2 bases from V and 0 from J, leaving 17 bases between them. CDR3 protein: CASSFRVVGEVNTEAFF. DNA of the CDR3: TGCGCCAGCAGCTTCCGAGTAGTCGGGGAGGTGAACACTGAAGCTTTCTTT.

This rearrangement joins TRBV29-1 to TRBJ2-5, with a weak D call TRBD1 (5 bases). The J call is doubtful: the DNA matches TRBJ2-7 better. The CDR3 is 14 residues long. Germline CDR1 and CDR2: SQVTM and ANQGSEA. CDR3: CSVEAGISSYEQYF. In DNA, the CDR3 is TGCAGCGTTGAAGCAGGGATTAGCTCCTACGAGCAGTACTTC.

Turning to this clone: This same CDR3 is encoded by further DNA sequences in the sample. This rearrangement joins TRBV9 to TRBJ2-1, with a tentative D call TRBD2 (6 bases). This CDR3 spans 14 amino acids. CDR1 is SGDLS and CDR2 is YYNGEE in the germline V gene. Trimming removed 0 bases at V and 3 bases at J, with 7 bases between. CDR3 residues: CASSVVGGYNEQFF. The CDR3 nucleotides are TGTGCCAGCAGCGTAGTCGGGGGCTACAATGAGCAGTTCTTC.

This chain joins TRBV30 and TRBJ1-2; the D is unclear. The CDR3 sequence is 12 residues long. The V and J ends lost 5 bases and 0 bases respectively, with 7 bases between them. In germline, CDR1 is GTSNPN, CDR2 SVGIG (reference sequence). The CDR3 region is CAWDGPNYGYTF. The CDR3 DNA sequence: TGTGCCTGGGACGGACCTAACTATGGCTACACCTTC.

The chain couples TRBV11-2 to TRBJ1-3; D ambiguous. CDR3 length: 16 amino acids. The germline gives CDR1 SGHAT, CDR2 FQNNGV. Trimming left V 5 bases short and J 0 bases short, with 14 bases between. The CDR3 bases are TGTGCCAGCAGCCCTGGGGTGGAGTTCTCTGGAAACACCATATATTTT. Translation: CASSPGVEFSGNTIYF.

The chain employs TRBV19 and TRBJ1-1, with D uncertain. Germline lookup yields CDR1 LNHDA and CDR2 SQIVND (reference sequence). The CDR3 length is 13 residues. Trimming left V 3 bases short and J 4 bases short, with 9 bases between. In nucleotides, the CDR3 is TGTGCCAGTAGTATTGGGGTTCGCACTGAAGCTTTCTTT. Translation gives CASSIGVRTEAFF.

This clone was observed a handful of times. The CDR3 loop is CASSPRVNTEAFF. In DNA form, the CDR3 reads TGCGCCAGCAGCCCAAGGGTGAACACTGAAGCTTTCTTT. The chain employs TRBV4-1 and TRBJ1-1, with D unresolved. Trimming left V 4 bases short and J 0 bases short, with 6 bases between. The CDR3 has 13 amino acids. CDR1 and CDR2 (germline): MGHRA, YSYEKL.

This chain connects TRBV6-4 to TRBJ2-2, with 9 bases fitting TRBD2. Germline CDR1 and CDR2: MRHNA and SNTAGT. Losses at the gene ends were 6 bases for V and 4 bases for J; bases not matched to a gene: 6. The CDR3 has 15 amino acids. CDR3 bases: TGTGCCAGCAGCTTAGAAGCGGGAGGCACCGGGGAGCTGTTTTTT. Residues: CASSLEAGGTGELFF.

The chain couples TRBV4-1 to TRBJ1-5; 7 nucleotides line up with TRBD1. The V gene's germline CDR1 is MGHRA and CDR2 YSYEKL. This CDR3 has 14 residues. Germline trimming cut 4 bases from V and 5 bases from J; bases unmatched to any gene: 5. The CDR3 sequence is CASSPGTEDQPQHF. The CDR3 region has the DNA TGCGCCAGCAGCCCCGGGACAGAAGATCAGCCCCAGCATTTT.

CDR3 protein: CASSPGLADYEQYF. The DNA of the CDR3 is TGTGCCAGCAGCCCCGGGCTAGCTGACTACGAGCAGTACTTC. The V and J genes are TRBV14 and TRBJ2-7; TRBD2 is a possible D gene (5 bases). The ends were cut back, 4 bases at V and 3 bases at J, with 13 bases in the middle. The CDR3 spans 14 residues. Germline V gene data show CDR1 as SGHDN and CDR2 as FVKESK.

This rearrangement joins TRBV4-2 to TRBJ2-2, with D perhaps TRBD2 (5 bases). The CDR3 runs to 17 residues. V gave up 5 bases and J gave up 6 bases, with 22 bases separating them. Germline V gene data show CDR1 as LGHNA and CDR2 as YNFKEQ. As DNA, the CDR3 is TGTGCCAGCAGCTTGGTACTAGACTCCCGAGGGCCCGGGGAGCTGTTTTTT. Protein: CASSLVLDSRGPGELFF.

The chain joins TRBV20-1 to TRBJ2-7, with a weak D call TRBD2 (7 bases). Trimming took off 6 bases at V and 7 bases at J, with 13 bases between the two ends. The V gene's germline CDR1 is DFQATT and CDR2 SNEGSKA (reference sequence). The CDR3 contains 11 residues. The CDR3 sequence: CSATGGTEQYF. For the CDR3, the DNA is TGCAGTGCCACCGGGGGGACAGAGCAGTACTTC.

This sequence joins TRBV7-9 and TRBJ2-3, with TRBD1 matching 9 bases. The CDR3 runs to 15 residues. With V trimmed by 5 bases and J by 2 bases, 5 bases remained unmatched. CDR1 is SEHNR, CDR2 FQNEAQ, per germline (reference sequence). The CDR3 sequence is CASSGGTGNTDTQYF. The CDR3 DNA reads as TGTGCCAGCAGCGGAGGGACAGGGAACACAGATACGCAGTATTTT. The full variable domain, rest sourced from reference TRBV7-9 and TRBJ2-3, is DTGVSQNPRHKITKRGQNVTFRCDPISEHNRLYWYRQTLGQGPEFLTYFQNEAQLEKSRLLSDRFSAERPKGSFSTLEIQRTEQGDSAMYLCASSGGTGNTDTQYFGPGTRLTVL.

This chain uses TRBV5-4 with TRBJ2-2; no clear D. The germline gives CDR1 SGHNT, CDR2 YYREEE (reference sequence). This CDR3 comprises 12 residues. V lost 6 bases and J 3 bases, leaving 6 bases between the germline ends. The CDR3 spells CASISYTGELFF. The CDR3 DNA is TGTGCCAGCATTTCGTACACCGGGGAGCTGTTTTTT.

The gene calls are TRBV9 and TRBJ2-1, with TRBD2 matching over 15 bases. Germline CDR1 reads SGDLS; CDR2 reads YYNGEE. The length of the CDR3 is 19 residues. Trimming at V came to 3 bases and at J to 5 bases, leaving 12 bases not matched to a gene. Here the CDR3 reads CASSGSGTGLAGGDNEQFF. The CDR3 DNA follows: TGTGCCAGCAGCGGATCCGGGACGGGACTAGCGGGAGGAGACAATGAGCAGTTCTTC.

This rearrangement joins TRBV2 to TRBJ2-5; D is perhaps TRBD1 or TRBD2 (5 bases each). V was clipped by 6 bases and J by 7 bases, with 15 bases between them. CDR1 is SNHLY, CDR2 FYNNEI, per germline. The CDR3 runs 13 residues. CDR3 loop: CASRGDPPGTQYF. In nucleotides, the CDR3 is TGTGCCAGCAGGGGGGACCCTCCCGGGACCCAGTACTTC.

Only a few counts were recorded for this clone. The rearrangement links TRBV4-1 to TRBJ2-5, with TRBD2 matching over 12 bases. CDR3 length: 18 residues. The germline V gene encodes CDR1 MGHRA and CDR2 YSYEKL. The V gene end was trimmed by 0 bases and the J gene end by 1 base; junction bases not matched to a gene: 6. CDR3 nucleotide sequence: TGCGCCAGCAGCCAAGAGGCGCTAGCGGGAGGGATCCAAGAGACCCAGTACTTC. Its protein is CASSQEALAGGIQETQYF.

The genes are TRBV5-1 and TRBJ1-2; weak D call: TRBD1 (6 bases). The V end lost 0 bases, the J end lost 10 bases, and 19 bases lay between the germline ends. The germline V gene encodes CDR1 SGHRS and CDR2 YFSETQ. The CDR3 is made up of 15 amino acids. The CDR3 sequence is CASSLGRDTVRIYTF. The CDR3 coding sequence is TGCGCCAGCAGCTTGGGACGGGACACGGTTAGAATCTACACCTTC.

This chain connects TRBV4-2 to TRBJ2-2, with D uncertain. The CDR3 has 14 amino acids. From germline, CDR1 is LGHNA and CDR2 YNFKEQ. V shed 0 bases and J shed 5 bases, with 7 bases lying between them. CDR3 DNA sequence: TGTGCCAGCAGCCAAGAAAGGGCTACCGGGGAGCTGTTTTTT. Residues: CASSQERATGELFF.